The T cell receptor beta chain under discussion was sequenced for a study of blood T cell repertoires in COVID-19. Overall study: Whether acute or convalescent, the COVID-19 samples came from the United States, Italy and Spain. PBMCs, B-cell-depleted T cells, or T cells provided the cDNA or gDNA that made up the material.

The table came from immunoSEQ multiplex PCR; TCRdb's copy has only in-frame clones and leaves some out. The sample consists of 140,000 to 150,000 clones, about 79% of them appearing once. The CDR3 extends over 14 amino acids. V dropped 3 bases and J dropped 4 bases, with 15 bases sitting between them. Looked up from germline, CDR1 is GTSNPN and CDR2 is SVGIG (reference sequence). Sequenced material: peripheral blood. The chain is built from TRBV30 and TRBJ1-2; D is unresolved. The TCR comes from a man aged 60 to 75 with active or convalescent COVID-19. The CDR3 bases are TGTGCCTGGAGAGCCCACGGGAGAACCTATGGCTACACCTTC. It translates to CAWRAHGRTYGYTF. Filled out from reference TRBV30 and TRBJ1-2, the complete variable domain reads SQTIHQWPATLVQPVGSPLSLECTVEGTSNPNLYWYRQAAGRGLQLLFYSVGIGQISSEVPQNLSASRPQDRQFILSSKKLLLSDSGFYLCAWRAHGRTYGYTFGSGTRLTVV.